This T cell receptor beta chain was sequenced during a study of metastatic and nonmetastatic thyroid tumors. Study context: Repertoires were compared across blood and tumor or nodule tissue from malignant and benign thyroid patients.

Findings of the study overall: Reported TCR beta diversity, measured in blood and tumor, was significantly higher for malignant thyroid tumors than for benign nodules.

Using MiXCR, TCRdb reanalyzed the PCR reads. The sample carries approximately 74,000 clones, around 14% recorded once. The CDR3 totals 14 residues. Trimming took 7 bases from V and 4 from J; bases not matched to a gene: 5. Germline V gene sequence: CDR1 MNHEY, CDR2 SVGEGT. This clone was seen ten or more times. Its antigen is not identified. None of the patients had undergone any treatment ahead of thyroid surgery. Sequencing input: blood. The receptor was isolated from a male donor with papillary thyroid cancer or a benign thyroid nodule (not recorded which). Some clones in this sample may be carry-over from other donors' samples. The gene calls are TRBV6-2 or TRBV6-3 and TRBJ2-3; 10 bases agree with TRBD2. The DNA for the CDR3 is TGTGCCAGCACCCGGACTAGCGGATCAGATACGCAGTATTTT. Its protein is CASTRTSGSDTQYF.